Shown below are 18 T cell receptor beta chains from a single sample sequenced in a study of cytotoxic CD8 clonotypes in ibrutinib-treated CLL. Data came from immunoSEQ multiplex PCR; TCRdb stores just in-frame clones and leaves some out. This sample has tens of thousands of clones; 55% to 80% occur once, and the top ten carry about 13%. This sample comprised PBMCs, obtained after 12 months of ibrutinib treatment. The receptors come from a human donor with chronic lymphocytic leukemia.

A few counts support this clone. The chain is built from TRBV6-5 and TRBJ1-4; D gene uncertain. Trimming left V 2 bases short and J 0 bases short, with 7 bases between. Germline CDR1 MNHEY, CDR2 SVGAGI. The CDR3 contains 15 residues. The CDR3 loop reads CASSYLYSTNEKLFF. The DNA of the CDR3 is TGTGCCAGCAGTTACCTTTATTCAACTAATGAAAAACTGTTTTTT.

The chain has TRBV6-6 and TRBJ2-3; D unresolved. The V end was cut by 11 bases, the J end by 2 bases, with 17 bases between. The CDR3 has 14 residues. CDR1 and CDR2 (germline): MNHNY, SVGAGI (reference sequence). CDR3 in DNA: TGTGCCGTCAAATCGGACGGCAACACAGATACGCAGTATTTT. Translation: CAVKSDGNTDTQYF.

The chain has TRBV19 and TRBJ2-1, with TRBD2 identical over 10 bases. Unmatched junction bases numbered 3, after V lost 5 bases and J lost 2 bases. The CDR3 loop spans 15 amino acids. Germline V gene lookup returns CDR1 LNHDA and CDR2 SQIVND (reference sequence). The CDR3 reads CASSSSGGAYNEQFF. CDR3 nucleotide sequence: TGTGCCAGTAGTTCCAGCGGGGGGGCCTACAATGAGCAGTTCTTC.

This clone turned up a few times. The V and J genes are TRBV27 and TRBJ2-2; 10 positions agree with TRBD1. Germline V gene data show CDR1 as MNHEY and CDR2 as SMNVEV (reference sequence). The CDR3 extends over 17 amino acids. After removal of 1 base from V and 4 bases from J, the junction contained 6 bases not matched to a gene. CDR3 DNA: TGTGCCAGCAGTTTATGGACAGGGGGGACGGGCACCGGGGAGCTGTTTTTT. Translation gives CASSLWTGGTGTGELFF.

The chain's CDR3 is CSAEPSSTDTQYF. The CDR3 bases are TGCAGCGCCGAGCCATCTAGCACAGATACGCAGTATTTT. The V gene is TRBV29-1, the J gene TRBJ2-3; D is uncertain. The CDR3 loop spans 13 amino acids. The germline CDR1 and CDR2 sequences are SQVTM and ANQGSEA. V lost 7 bases to trimming and J lost 0 bases, with 11 bases between them.

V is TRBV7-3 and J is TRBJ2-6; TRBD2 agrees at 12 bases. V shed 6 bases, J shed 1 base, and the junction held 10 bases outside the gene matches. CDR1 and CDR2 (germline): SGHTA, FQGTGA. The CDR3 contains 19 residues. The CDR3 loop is CASRPGLAGRRSGANVLTF. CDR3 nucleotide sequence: TGTGCCAGCAGACCTGGACTAGCGGGGCGGCGTTCTGGGGCCAACGTCCTGACTTTC.

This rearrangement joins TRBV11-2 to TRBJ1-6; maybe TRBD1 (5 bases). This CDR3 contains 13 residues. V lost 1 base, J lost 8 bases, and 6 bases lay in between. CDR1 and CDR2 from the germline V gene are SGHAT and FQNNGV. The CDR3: CASSLAGDSPLHF. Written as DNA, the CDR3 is TGTGCCAGCAGCTTAGCGGGGGATTCACCCCTCCACTTT.

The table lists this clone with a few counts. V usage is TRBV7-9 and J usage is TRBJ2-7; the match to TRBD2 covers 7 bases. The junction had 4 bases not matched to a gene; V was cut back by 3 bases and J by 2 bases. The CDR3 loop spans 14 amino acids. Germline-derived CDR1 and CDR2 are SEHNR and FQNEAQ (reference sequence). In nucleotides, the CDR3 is TGTGCCAGCAGCTTGGACGGGACTACCTACGAGCAGTACTTC. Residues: CASSLDGTTYEQYF.

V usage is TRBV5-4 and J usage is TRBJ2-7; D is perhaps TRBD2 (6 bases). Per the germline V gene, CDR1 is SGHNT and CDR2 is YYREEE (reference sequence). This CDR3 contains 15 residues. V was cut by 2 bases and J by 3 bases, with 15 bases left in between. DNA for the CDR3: TGTGCCAGCAGCTTAGATTCGGGGGAATTCTACGAGCAGTACTTC. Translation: CASSLDSGEFYEQYF.

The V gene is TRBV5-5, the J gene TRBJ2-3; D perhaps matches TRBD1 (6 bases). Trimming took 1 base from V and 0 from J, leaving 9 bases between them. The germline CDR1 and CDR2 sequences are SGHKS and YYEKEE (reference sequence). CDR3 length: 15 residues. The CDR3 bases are TGTGCCAGCAGCTTGCCAGGGGCTAGCACAGATACGCAGTATTTT. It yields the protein CASSLPGASTDTQYF.

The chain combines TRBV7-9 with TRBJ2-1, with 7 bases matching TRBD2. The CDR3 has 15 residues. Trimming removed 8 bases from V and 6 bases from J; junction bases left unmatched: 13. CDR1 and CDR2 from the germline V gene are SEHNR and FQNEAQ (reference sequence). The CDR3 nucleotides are TGTGCCAGCGTCCACGCGAACTCGGGGGGCAATGAGCAGTTCTTC. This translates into CASVHANSGGNEQFF. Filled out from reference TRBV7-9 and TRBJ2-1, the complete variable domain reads DTGVSQNPRHKITKRGQNVTFRCDPISEHNRLYWYRQTLGQGPEFLTYFQNEAQLEKSRLLSDRFSAERPKGSFSTLEIQRTEQGDSAMYLCASVHANSGGNEQFFGPGTRLTVL.

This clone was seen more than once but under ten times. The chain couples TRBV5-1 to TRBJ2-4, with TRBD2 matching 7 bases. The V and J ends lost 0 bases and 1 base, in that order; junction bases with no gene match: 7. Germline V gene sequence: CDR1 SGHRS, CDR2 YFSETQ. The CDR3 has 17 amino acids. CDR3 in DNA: TGCGCCAGCAGCTTGGCTGGGCGGGGGTTGGCCAAAAACATTCAGTACTTC. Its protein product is CASSLAGRGLAKNIQYF. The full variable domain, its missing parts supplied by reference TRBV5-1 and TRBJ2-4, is KAGVTQTPRYLIKTRGQQVTLSCSPISGHRSVSWYQQTPGQGLQFLFEYFSETQRNKGNFPGRFSGRQFSNSRSEMNVSTLELGDSALYLCASSLAGRGLAKNIQYFGAGTRLSVL.

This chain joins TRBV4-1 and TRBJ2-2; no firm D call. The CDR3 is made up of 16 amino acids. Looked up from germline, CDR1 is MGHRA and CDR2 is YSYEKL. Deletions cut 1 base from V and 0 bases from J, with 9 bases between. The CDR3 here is CASSQGPRPNTGELFF. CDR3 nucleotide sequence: TGCGCCAGCAGCCAAGGTCCGAGGCCGAACACCGGGGAGCTGTTTTTT.

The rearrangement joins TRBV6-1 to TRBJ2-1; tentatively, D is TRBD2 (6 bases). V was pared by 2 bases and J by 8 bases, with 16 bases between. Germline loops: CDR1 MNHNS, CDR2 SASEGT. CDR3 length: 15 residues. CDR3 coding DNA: TGTGCCAGCAGTGAATACTGGGACTCCATCGATGAGCAGTTCTTC. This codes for CASSEYWDSIDEQFF.

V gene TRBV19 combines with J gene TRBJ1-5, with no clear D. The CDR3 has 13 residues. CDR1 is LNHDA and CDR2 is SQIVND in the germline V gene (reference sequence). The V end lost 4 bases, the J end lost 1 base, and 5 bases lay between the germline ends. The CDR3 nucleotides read TGTGCCAGTAGTACGTTAAGCAATCAGCCCCAGCATTTT. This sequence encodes CASSTLSNQPQHF.

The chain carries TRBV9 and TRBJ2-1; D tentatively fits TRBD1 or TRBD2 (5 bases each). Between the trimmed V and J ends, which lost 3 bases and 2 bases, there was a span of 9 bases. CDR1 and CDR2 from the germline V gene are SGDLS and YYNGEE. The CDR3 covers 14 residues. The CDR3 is CASSARDAYNEQFF. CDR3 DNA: TGTGCCAGCAGCGCCAGGGACGCCTACAATGAGCAGTTCTTC.

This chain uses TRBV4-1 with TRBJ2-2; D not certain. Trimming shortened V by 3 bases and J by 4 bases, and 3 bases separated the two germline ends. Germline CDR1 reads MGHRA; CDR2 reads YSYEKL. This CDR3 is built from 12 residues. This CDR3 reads CASSQGTGELFF. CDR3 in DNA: TGCGCCAGCAGCCAGGGCACCGGGGAGCTGTTTTTT.

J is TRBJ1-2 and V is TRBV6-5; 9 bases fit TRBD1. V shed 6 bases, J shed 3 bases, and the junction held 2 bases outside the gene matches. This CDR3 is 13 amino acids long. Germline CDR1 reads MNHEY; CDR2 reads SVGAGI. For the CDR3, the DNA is TGTGCCAGCAGACGGGACAGGGACTATGGCTACACCTTC. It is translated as CASRRDRDYGYTF.